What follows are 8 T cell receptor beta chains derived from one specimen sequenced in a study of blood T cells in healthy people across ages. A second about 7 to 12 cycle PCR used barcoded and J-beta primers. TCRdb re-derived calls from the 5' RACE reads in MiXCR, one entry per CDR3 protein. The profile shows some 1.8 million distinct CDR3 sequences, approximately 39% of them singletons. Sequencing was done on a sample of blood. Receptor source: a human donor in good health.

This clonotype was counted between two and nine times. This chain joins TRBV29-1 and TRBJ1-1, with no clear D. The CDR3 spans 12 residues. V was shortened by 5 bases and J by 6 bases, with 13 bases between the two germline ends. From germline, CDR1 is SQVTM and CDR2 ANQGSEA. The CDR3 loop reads CSVLAGTAEAFF. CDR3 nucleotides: TGCAGCGTTCTCGCGGGAACCGCTGAAGCTTTCTTT.

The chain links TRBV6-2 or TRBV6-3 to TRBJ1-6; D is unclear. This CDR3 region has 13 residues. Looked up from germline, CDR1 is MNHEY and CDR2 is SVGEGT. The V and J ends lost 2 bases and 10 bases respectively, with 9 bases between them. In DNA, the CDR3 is TGTGCCAGCAGTTACGCTTTACGATCACCCCTCCACTTT. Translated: CASSYALRSPLHF.

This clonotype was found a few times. CDR3 in amino acids: CASSVGWDQETQYF. CDR3 coding DNA: TGTGCCAGCAGCGTAGGATGGGACCAAGAGACCCAGTACTTC. The chain recombines TRBV9 with TRBJ2-5; D gene ambiguous. This CDR3 region has 14 residues. Germline CDR1 SGDLS, CDR2 YYNGEE. With 0 bases removed from V and 0 bases from J, the gap between germline ends came to 6 bases.

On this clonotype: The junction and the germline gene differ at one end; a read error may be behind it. CDR3 nucleotides: TGTGCCAGCAGCCTTTTCACAAATACGAAGTATTTT. Residues: CASSLFTNTKYF. This chain joins TRBV7-2 and TRBJ2-3; D remains unclear. Germline values: CDR1 SGHTA, CDR2 FQGNSA. This CDR3 is built from 12 residues.

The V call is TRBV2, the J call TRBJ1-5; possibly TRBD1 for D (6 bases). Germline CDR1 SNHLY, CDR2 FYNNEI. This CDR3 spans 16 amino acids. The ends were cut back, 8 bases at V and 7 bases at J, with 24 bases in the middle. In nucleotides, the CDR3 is TGTGCCAGCCGTAACGCCGGGACGGGGGGCGCGCAGCCCCAGCATTTT. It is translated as CASRNAGTGGAQPQHF.

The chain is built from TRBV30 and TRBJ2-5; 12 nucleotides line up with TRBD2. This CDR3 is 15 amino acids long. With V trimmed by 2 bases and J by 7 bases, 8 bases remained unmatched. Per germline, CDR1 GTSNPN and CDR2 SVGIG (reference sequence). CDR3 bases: TGTGCCTGGAGTTCCTTTACTAGCGGGGGGCGGACCCAGTACTTC. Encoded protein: CAWSSFTSGGRTQYF.

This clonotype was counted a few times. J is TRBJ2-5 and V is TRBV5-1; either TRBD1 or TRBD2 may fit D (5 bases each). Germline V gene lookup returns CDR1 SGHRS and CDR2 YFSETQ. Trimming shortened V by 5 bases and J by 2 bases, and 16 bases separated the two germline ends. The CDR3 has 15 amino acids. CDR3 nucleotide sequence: TGCGCCAGCAGTACAGAGGGGACGGGGCAAGAGACCCAGTACTTC. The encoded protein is CASSTEGTGQETQYF.

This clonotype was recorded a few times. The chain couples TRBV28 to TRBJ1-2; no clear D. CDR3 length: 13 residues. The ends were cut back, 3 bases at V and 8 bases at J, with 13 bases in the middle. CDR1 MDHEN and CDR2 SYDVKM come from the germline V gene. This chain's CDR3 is CASSFSSLEGYTF. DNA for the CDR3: TGTGCCAGCAGTTTCTCCAGCCTCGAGGGCTACACCTTC.